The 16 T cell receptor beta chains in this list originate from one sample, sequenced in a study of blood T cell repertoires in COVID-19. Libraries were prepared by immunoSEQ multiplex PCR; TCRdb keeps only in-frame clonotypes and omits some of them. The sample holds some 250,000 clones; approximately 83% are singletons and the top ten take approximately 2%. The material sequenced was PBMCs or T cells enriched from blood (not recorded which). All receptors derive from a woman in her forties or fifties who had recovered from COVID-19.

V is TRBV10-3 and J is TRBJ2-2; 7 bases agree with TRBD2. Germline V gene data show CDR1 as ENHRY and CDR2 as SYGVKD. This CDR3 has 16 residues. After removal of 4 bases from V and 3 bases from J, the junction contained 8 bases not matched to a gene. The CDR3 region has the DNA TGTGCCATCAGTGCGCCAACTAGCGATCACACCGGGGAGCTGTTTTTT. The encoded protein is CAISAPTSDHTGELFF.

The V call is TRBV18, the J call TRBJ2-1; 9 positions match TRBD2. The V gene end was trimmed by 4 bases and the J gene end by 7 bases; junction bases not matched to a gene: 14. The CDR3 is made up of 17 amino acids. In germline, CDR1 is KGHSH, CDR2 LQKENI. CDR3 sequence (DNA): TGTGCCAGCTCACAAAACTTAGCGGGAGCGGCCGGGAATGAGCAGTTCTTC. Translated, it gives CASSQNLAGAAGNEQFF.

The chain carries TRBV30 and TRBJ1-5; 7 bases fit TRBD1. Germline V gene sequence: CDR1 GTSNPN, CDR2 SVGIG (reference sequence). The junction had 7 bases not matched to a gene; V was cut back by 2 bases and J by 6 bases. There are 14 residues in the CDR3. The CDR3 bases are TGTGCCTGGAGTCGTAGACAGGGCAGTCAGCCCCAGCATTTT. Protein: CAWSRRQGSQPQHF.

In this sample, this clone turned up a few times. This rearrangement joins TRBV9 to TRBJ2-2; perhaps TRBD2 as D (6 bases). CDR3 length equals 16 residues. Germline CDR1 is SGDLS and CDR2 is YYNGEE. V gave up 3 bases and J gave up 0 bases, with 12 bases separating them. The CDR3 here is CASSASERANTGELFF. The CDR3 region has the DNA TGTGCCAGCAGCGCTAGCGAACGCGCGAACACCGGGGAGCTGTTTTTT.

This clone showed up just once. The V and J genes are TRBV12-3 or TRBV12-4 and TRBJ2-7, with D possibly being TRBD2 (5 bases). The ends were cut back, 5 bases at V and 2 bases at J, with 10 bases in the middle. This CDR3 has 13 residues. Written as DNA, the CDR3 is TGTGCCAGCAGTGATTCCGGGACCTACGAGCAGTACTTC. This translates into CASSDSGTYEQYF.

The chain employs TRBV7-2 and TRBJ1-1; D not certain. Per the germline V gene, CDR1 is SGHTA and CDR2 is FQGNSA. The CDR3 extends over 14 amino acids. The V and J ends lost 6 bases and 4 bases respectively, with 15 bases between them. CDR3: CASSLLVSSTEAFF. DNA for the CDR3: TGTGCCAGCAGTTTACTGGTTTCGAGCACTGAAGCTTTCTTT.

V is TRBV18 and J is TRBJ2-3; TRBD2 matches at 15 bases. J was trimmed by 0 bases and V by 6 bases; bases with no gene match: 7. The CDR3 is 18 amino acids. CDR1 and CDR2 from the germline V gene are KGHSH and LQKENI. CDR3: CASSPGLAGGASTDTQYF. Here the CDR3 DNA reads TGTGCCAGCTCCCCGGGACTAGCGGGAGGAGCTAGCACAGATACGCAGTATTTT.

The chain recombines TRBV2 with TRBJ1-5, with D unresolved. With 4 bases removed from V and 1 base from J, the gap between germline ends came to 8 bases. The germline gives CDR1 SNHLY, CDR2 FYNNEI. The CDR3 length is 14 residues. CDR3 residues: CASSVFGSNQPQHF. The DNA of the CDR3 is TGTGCCAGCAGTGTCTTTGGCAGCAATCAGCCCCAGCATTTT.

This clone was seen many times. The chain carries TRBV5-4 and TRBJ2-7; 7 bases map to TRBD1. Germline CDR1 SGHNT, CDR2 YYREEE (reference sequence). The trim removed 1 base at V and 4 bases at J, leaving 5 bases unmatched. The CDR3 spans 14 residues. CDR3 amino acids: CASSLYRGRYEQYF. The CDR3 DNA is TGTGCCAGCAGCTTGTATAGGGGGCGGTACGAGCAGTACTTC.

The CDR3 DNA is TGTGCCAGCAGCCAGATAGGGATGGGACTAGCGGGAGTATTGTTCTTC. This codes for CASSQIGMGLAGVLFF. V is TRBV3-1 (or the pseudogene TRBV3-2) and J is TRBJ2-1, with 14 bases matching TRBD2. The V segment lost 3 bases and the J segment 15 bases; nucleotides outside the gene matches: 13. The CDR3 totals 16 residues. The germline CDR1 and CDR2 sequences are LGHDT and YNNKEL (reference sequence).

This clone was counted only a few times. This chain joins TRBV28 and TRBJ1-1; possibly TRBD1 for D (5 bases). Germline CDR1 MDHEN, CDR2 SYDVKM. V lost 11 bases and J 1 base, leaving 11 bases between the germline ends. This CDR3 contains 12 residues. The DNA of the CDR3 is TGTGCCGGCGGGGGTACGAACACTGAAGCTTTCTTT. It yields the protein CAGGGTNTEAFF. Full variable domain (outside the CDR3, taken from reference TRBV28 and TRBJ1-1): DVKVTQSSRYLVKRTGEKVFLECVQDMDHENMFWYRQDPGLGLRLIYFSYDVKMKEKGDIPEGYSVSREKKERFSLILESASTNQTSMYLCAGGGTNTEAFFGQGTRLTVV.

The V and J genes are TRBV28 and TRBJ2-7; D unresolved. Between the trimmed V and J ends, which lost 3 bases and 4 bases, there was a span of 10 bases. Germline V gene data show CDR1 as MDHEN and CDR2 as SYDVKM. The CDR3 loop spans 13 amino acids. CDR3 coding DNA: TGTGCCAGCAGTTTGACAAGACGATACGAGCAGTACTTC. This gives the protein CASSLTRRYEQYF.

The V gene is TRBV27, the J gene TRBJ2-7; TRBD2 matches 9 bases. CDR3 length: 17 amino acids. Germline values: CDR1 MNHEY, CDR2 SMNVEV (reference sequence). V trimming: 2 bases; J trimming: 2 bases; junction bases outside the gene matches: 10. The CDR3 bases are TGTGCCAGCAGTTTACTAGGAGCGGGAGGCCCGCCCTACGAGCAGTACTTC. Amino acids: CASSLLGAGGPPYEQYF.

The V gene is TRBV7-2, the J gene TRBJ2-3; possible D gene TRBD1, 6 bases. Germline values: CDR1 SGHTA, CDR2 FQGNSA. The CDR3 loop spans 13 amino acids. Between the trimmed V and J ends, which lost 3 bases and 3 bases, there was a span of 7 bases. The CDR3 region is CASSFQGTDTQYF. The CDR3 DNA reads TGTGCCAGCAGCTTTCAGGGGACAGATACGCAGTATTTT.

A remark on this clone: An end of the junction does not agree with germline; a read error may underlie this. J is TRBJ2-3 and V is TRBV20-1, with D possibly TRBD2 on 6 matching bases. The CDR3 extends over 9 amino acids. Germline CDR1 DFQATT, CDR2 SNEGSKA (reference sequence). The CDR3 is CSAVNRDSF. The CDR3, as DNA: TGCAGTGCTGTTAACCGGGACTCTTTT.

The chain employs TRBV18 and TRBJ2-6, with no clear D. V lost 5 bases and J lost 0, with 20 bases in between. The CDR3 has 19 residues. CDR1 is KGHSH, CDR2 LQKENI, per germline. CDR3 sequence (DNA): TGTGCCAGCTCAGGTTCGGTTAAGTATCTCACCTCTGGGGCCAACGTCCTGACTTTC. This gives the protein CASSGSVKYLTSGANVLTF.